A selection of T cell receptor beta chains follows, all from one sample in a study of PD-1 blockade in classical Hodgkin lymphoma. Here immunoSEQ multiplex PCR was the method, and the copy in TCRdb shows in-frame clones only, minus some. In the table there are under 95,000 clones, about 93% of which are singletons. The sample was peripheral blood mononuclear cells (PBMCs), taken at baseline. The origin of the receptors is a human donor with classical Hodgkin lymphoma. Both conserved end residues are part of each CDR3. The order of the fields is V gene, J gene, D gene, clone size, CDR3 DNA, CDR3 protein. A D gene is named only where the DNA matches it firmly. The listing skips clone size in some rows; elsewhere it reads once, few, many or a size class.

>TRBV5-1|TRBJ2-7|TRBD1|-
TGCGCCAGCAGCTTTTTCCCGCCAGGGGGCGCTCCCTACGAGCAGTACTTC
CASSFFPPGGAPYEQYF
>TRBV6-5|TRBJ1-2|-|-
TGTGCCAGCAGTTACCGGACGGACCACTATGGCTACACCTTC
CASSYRTDHYGYTF
>TRBV6-6|TRBJ2-1|-|-
TGTGCCAGCAGTTACGGAGCTAGGGAGCAGTTCTTC
CASSYGAREQFF
>TRBV25-1|TRBJ2-5|-|-
TGTGCCAGCAGTGTGGGGGCAGCTGACTCTCAAGAGACCCAGTACTTC
CASSVGAADSQETQYF
>TRBV4-3|TRBJ1-4|TRBD1|-
TGCGCCAGCAGCCAACTCGGACAGGCAAAGTATGAAAAACTGTTTTTT
CASSQLGQAKYEKLFF
>TRBV30|TRBJ2-7|-|-
TGTGCCTGGAATAGGTCTCGGACTTTGGCCCACGAGCAGTACTTC
CAWNRSRTLAHEQYF
>TRBV2|TRBJ1-1|TRBD1|-
TGTGCCAGCAGTGATCTCGACAGGGGCGGTGAAGCTTTCTTT
CASSDLDRGGEAFF
>TRBV9|TRBJ2-5|TRBD1|-
TGTGCCAGCAGCGTAGGTGGGACAGGGATGAAGACCCAGTACTTC
CASSVGGTGMKTQYF
>TRBV5-1|TRBJ2-7|-|-
TGCGCCAGCAGTCGTGAGGGACCCCGCTACGAGCAGTACTTC
CASSREGPRYEQYF
>TRBV7-3|TRBJ2-3|-|once
TGTGCCAGCAGCTTAGGGGTAGGATTCACAGATACGCAGTATTTT
CASSLGVGFTDTQYF
>TRBV25-1|TRBJ2-5|-|-
TGTGCCAGCAGTGAATATGGAGACGGCACCCAAGAGACCCAGTACTTC
CASSEYGDGTQETQYF
>TRBV5-6|TRBJ1-3|-|-
TGTGCCAGCAGCTTTCTGGCAGGGACCTCTGGAAACACCATATATTTT
CASSFLAGTSGNTIYF
>TRBV5-8|TRBJ1-1|TRBD1|-
TGTGCCAGCAGCTTGACGGATACAGGGGATACTGAAGCTTTCTTT
CASSLTDTGDTEAFF
>TRBV4-3|TRBJ2-1|-|-
TGCGCCAGCAGCCAAGAGGCCCGGGAGACTTACAATGAGCAGTTCTTC
CASSQEARETYNEQFF
>TRBV19|TRBJ1-5|TRBD1|once
TGTGCCAGTAGTATAGGCCCCCCGACAGGGCCCCCTCAGCCCCAGCATTTT
CASSIGPPTGPPQPQHF
>TRBV6-5|TRBJ1-1|-|-
TGTGCCAGCAGTAGTTCGACCTGGGGCACTGAAGCTTTCTTT
CASSSSTWGTEAFF
>TRBV19|TRBJ2-7|-|-
TGTGCCAGTAGTATATCCGGGAGCGAGCAGTACTTC
CASSISGSEQYF
>TRBV6-5|TRBJ2-7|-|-
TGTGCCAGCAGTTCCGCTACGTACGAGCAGTACTTC
CASSSATYEQYF
>TRBV11-2|TRBJ1-6|TRBD1|-
TGTGCCAGCAGCTTAGATCAGTGGACAGGGTTAGGATGGCGACCCCTCCACTTT
CASSLDQWTGLGWRPLHF
>TRBV18|TRBJ2-7|-|-
TGTGCCAGCTCACCACCGACAGGGAGGACGGCTGAGCAGTACTTC
CASSPPTGRTAEQYF
>TRBV7-6|TRBJ2-7|-|-
TGTGCCAGCAGCTTAAGTACTGGTCTCTCCTACGAGCAGTACTTC
CASSLSTGLSYEQYF
>TRBV30|TRBJ2-5|-|-
TGTGCCTGGAGTGTACCCCCCCAAGAGACCCAGTACTTC
CAWSVPPQETQYF